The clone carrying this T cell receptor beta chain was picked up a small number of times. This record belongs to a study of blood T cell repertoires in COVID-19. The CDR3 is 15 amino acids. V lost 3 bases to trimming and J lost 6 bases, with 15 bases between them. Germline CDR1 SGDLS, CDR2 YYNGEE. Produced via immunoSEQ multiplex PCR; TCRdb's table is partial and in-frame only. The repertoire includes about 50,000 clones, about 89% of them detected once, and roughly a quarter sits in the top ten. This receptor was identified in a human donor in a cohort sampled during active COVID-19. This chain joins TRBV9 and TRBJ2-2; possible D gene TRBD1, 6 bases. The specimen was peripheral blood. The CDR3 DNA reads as TGTGCCAGCAGCGCAGGGGAAGGGGGATCCGGGGAGCTGTTTTTT. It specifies CASSAGEGGSGELFF.